The present entry profiles one T cell receptor beta chain with its context. Germline CDR1 reads SEHNR; CDR2 reads FQNEAQ (reference sequence). The CDR3 runs to 16 residues. The data are from a study of T cells expressing NK-cell markers. With the 5' RACE reads reprocessed, TCRdb shows one record per CDR3 protein and no DNA. Found here are over 150,000 distinct CDR3 sequences; the top ten clones hold 30% to 45%. The specimen was blood T cells: a sorted CD56 or NKG2C T cell subset, CD4+ or CD8+ T cells, or bulk PBMC T cells (not recorded which). This rearrangement joins TRBV7-9 to TRBJ2-3; there is no DNA to check the TCRdb D call of TRBD1. This clonotype originated in a woman in her forties or fifties in good health. CDR3 amino acids: CASSPPGTGGTDTQYF.